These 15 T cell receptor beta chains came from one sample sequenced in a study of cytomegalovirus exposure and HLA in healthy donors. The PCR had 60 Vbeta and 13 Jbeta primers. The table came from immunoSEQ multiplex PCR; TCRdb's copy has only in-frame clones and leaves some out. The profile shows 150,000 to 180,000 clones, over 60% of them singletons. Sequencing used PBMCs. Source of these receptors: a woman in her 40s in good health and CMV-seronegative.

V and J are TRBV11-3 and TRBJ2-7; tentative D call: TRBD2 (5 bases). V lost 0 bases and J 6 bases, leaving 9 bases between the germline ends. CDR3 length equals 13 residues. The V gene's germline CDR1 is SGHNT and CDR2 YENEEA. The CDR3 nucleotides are TGTGCCAGCAGCTTAGATGATCGGGGCGAGCAGTACTTC. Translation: CASSLDDRGEQYF.

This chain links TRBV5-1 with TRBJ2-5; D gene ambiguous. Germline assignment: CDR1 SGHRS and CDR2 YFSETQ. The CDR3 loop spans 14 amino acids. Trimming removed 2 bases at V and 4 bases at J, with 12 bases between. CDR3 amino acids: CASSLTGSGETQYF. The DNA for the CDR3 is TGCGCCAGCAGCTTAACGGGTTCTGGAGAGACCCAGTACTTC.

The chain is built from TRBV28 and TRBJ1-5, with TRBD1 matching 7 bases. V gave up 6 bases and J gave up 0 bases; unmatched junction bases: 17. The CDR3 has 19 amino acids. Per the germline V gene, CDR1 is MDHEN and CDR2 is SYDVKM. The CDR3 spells CASRPKDRVLQDSNQPQHF. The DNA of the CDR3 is TGTGCCAGCAGGCCCAAAGACAGGGTCCTCCAGGATAGCAATCAGCCCCAGCATTTT.

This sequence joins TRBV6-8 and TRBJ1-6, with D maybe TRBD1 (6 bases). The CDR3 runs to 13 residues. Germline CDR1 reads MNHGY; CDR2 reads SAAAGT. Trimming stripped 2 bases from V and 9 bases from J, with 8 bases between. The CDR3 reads CASSYRQVSPLHF. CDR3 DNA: TGTGCCAGCAGTTACCGACAGGTTTCACCCCTCCACTTT.

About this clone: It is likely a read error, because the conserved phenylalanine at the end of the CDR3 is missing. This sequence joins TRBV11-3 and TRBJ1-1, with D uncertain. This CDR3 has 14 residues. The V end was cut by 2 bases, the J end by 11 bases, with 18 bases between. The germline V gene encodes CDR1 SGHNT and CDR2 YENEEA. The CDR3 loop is CASSLSQGSGGAFL. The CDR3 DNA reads TGTGCCAGCAGCTTATCCCAAGGATCGGGAGGGGCTTTCCTT.

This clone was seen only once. The CDR3 bases are TGTGCCAGCACCCGGGACAGCAATTCATATGGCTACACCTTC. Its protein product is CASTRDSNSYGYTF. V usage is TRBV6-5 and J usage is TRBJ1-2; 7 nucleotides align to TRBD1. V shed 7 bases and J 5 bases; nucleotides not matched to a gene: 10. The CDR3 has 14 amino acids. Germline-derived CDR1 and CDR2 are MNHEY and SVGAGI.

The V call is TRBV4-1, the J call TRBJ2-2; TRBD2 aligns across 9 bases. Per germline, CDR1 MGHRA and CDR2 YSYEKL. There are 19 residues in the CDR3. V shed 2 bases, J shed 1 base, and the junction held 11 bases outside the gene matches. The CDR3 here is CASSQSGGPHTLNTGELFF. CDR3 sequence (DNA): TGCGCCAGCAGCCAAAGCGGGGGGCCCCATACCCTGAACACCGGGGAGCTGTTTTTT.

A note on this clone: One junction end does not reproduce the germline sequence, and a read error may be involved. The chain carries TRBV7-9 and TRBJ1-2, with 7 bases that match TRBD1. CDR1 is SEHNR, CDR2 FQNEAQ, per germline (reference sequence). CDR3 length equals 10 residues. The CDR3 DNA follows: TGTTCCAGCAGCCCGGGACAGACTATTTTC. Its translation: CSSSPGQTIF.

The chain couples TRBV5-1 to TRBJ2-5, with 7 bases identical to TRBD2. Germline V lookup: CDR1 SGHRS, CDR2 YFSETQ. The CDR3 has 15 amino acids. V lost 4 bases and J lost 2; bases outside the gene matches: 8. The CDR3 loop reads CASSHGLVLQETQYF. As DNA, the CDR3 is TGCGCCAGCAGCCACGGACTAGTCTTACAAGAGACCCAGTACTTC. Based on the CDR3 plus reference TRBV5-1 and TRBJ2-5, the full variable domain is KAGVTQTPRYLIKTRGQQVTLSCSPISGHRSVSWYQQTPGQGLQFLFEYFSETQRNKGNFPGRFSGRQFSNSRSEMNVSTLELGDSALYLCASSHGLVLQETQYFGPGTRLLVL.

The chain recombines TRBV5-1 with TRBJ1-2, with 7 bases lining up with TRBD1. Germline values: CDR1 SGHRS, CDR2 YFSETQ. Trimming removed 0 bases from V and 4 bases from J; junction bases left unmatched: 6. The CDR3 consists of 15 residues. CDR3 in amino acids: CASSLAKDRIYGYTF. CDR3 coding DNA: TGCGCCAGCAGCTTGGCAAAGGACAGGATCTATGGCTACACCTTC.

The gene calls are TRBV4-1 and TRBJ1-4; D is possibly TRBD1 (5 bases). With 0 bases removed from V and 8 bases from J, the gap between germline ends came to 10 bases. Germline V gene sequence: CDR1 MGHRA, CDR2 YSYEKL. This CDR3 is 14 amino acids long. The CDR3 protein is CASSQDFGAEKLFF. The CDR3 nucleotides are TGCGCCAGCAGCCAAGATTTTGGGGCCGAAAAACTGTTTTTT.

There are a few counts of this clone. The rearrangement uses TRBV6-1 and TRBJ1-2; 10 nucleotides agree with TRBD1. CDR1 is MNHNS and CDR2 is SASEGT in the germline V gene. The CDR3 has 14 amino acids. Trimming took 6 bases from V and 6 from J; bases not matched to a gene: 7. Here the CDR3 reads CASSPGQGLHGYTF. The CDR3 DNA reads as TGTGCCAGCAGCCCGGGACAGGGGTTACATGGCTACACCTTC.

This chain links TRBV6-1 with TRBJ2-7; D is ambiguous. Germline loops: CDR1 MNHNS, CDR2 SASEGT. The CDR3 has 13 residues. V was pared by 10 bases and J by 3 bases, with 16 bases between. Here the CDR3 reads CATHSPSFYEQYF. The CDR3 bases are TGTGCCACGCACTCTCCGTCTTTCTACGAGCAGTACTTC.

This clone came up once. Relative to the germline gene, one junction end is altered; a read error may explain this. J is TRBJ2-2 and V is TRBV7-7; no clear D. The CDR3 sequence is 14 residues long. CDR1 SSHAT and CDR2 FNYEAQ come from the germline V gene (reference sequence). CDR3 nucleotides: TGTGCTAGCAGCAATCAGGTTAACACCGGGGAGCTGTTTTTT. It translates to CASSNQVNTGELFF.

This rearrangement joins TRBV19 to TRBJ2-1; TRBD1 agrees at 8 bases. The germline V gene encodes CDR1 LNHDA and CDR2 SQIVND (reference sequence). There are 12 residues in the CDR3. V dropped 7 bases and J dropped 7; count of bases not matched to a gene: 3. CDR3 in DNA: TGTGCCAGTACGACAGGGGCTAATGAGCAGTTCTTC. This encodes CASTTGANEQFF.